The source of this TCR beta chain is a study of blood T cell repertoires in COVID-19. Overall study: T cells, B-cell-depleted T cells, or PBMCs supplied cDNA or gDNA.

CDR1 KGHSH and CDR2 LQKENI come from the germline V gene. Trimming removed 3 bases from V and 0 bases from J; junction bases left unmatched: 4. This CDR3 has 17 residues. It was during active infection that Seattle patients were enrolled and then longitudinally followed. TCRdb's table, derived via immunoSEQ multiplex PCR, lists solely in-frame clones and lacks some. The data contain about 480,000 clones, 89% of them singletons. This rearrangement joins TRBV18 to TRBJ1-6; 8 positions agree with TRBD1. The receptor comes from a man aged 18 to 35 with COVID-19, enrolled during active disease. Sequenced material: peripheral blood. For the CDR3, the DNA is TGTGCCAGCTCACCCGGACAGGGAAGCTCCTATAATTCACCCCTCCACTTT. Its protein is CASSPGQGSSYNSPLHF.